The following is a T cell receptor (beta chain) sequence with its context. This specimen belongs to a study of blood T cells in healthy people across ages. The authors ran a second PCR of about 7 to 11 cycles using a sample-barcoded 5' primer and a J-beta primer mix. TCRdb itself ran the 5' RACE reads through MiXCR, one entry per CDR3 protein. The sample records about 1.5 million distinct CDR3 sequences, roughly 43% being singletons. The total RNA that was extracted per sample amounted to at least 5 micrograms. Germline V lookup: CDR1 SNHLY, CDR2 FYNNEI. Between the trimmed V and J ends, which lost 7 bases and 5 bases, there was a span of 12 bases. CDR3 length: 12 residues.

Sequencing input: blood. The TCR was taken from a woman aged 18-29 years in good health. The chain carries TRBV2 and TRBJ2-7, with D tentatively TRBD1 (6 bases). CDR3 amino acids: CASIRDTHEQYF. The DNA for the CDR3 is TGTGCCAGCATCCGGGACACTCACGAGCAGTACTTC. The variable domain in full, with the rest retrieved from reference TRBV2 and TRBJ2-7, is EPEVTQTPSHQVTQMGQEVILRCVPISNHLYFYWYRQILGQKVEFLVSFYNNEISEKSEIFDDQFSVERPDGSNFTLKIRSTKLEDSAMYFCASIRDTHEQYFGPGTRLTVT.